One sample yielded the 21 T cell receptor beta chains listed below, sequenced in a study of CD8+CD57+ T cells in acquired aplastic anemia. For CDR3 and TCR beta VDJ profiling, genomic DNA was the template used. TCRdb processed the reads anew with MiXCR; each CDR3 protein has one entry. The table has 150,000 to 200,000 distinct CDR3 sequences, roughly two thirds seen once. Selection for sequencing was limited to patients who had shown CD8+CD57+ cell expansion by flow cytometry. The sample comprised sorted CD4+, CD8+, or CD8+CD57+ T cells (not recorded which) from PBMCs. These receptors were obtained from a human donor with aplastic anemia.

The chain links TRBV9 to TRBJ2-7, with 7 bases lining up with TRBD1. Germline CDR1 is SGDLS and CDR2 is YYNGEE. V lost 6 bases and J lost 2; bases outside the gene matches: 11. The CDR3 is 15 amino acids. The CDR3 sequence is CASNARQGFTYEQYF. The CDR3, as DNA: TGTGCCAGCAACGCCAGACAGGGCTTTACCTACGAGCAGTACTTC.

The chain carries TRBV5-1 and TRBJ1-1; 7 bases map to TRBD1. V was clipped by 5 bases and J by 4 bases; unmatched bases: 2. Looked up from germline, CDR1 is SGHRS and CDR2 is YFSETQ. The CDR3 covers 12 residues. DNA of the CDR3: TGCGCCAGCAGTTGGGACAGCACTGAAGCTTTCTTT. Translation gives CASSWDSTEAFF.

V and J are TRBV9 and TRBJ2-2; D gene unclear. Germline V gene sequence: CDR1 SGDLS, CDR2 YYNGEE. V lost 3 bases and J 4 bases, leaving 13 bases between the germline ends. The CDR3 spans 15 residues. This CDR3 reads CASSGTVISTGELFF. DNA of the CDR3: TGTGCCAGCAGCGGGACGGTCATTAGCACCGGGGAGCTGTTTTTT.

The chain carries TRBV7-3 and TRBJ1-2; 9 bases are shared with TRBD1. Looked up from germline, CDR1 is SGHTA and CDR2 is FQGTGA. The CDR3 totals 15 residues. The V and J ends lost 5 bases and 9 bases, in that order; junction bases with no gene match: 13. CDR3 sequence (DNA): TGTGCCAGCAGCCCGTACCCGGGACAGGGCGTGCGCTACACCTTC. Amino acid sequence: CASSPYPGQGVRYTF.

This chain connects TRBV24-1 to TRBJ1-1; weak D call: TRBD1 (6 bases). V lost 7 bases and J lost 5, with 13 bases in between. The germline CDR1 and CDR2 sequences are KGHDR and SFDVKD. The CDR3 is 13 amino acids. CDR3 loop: CATRPTGLTEAFF. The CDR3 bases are TGTGCCACCAGACCTACAGGGCTAACTGAAGCTTTCTTT.

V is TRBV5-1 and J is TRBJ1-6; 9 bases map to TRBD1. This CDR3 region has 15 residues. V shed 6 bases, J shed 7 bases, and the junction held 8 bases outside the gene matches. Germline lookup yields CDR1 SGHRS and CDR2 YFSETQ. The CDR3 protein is CASTWGTGQNSPLHF. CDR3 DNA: TGCGCCAGCACTTGGGGGACAGGGCAGAATTCACCCCTCCACTTT. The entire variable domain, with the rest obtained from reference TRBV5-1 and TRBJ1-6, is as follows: KAGVTQTPRYLIKTRGQQVTLSCSPISGHRSVSWYQQTPGQGLQFLFEYFSETQRNKGNFPGRFSGRQFSNSRSEMNVSTLELGDSALYLCASTWGTGQNSPLHFGNGTRLTVT.

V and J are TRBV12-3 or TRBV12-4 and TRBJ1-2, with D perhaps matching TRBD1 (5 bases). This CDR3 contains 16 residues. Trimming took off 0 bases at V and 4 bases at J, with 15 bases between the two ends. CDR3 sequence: CASSLARHGTAYGYTF. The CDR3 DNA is TGTGCCAGCAGTTTAGCGCGTCATGGGACGGCCTATGGCTACACCTTC.

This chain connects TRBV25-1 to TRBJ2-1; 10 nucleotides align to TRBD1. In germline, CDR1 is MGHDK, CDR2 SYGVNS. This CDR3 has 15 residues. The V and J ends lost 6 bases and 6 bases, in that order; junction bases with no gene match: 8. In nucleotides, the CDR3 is TGTGCCAGCAGATCGGGACAGGGGATCCTCAATGAGCAGTTCTTC. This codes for CASRSGQGILNEQFF.

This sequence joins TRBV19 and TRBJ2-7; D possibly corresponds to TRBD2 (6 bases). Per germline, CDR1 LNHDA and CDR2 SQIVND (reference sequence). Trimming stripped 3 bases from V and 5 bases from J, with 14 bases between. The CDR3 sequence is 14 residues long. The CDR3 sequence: CASSMGGNENEQYF. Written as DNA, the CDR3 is TGTGCCAGTAGTATGGGGGGTAATGAGAACGAGCAGTACTTC.

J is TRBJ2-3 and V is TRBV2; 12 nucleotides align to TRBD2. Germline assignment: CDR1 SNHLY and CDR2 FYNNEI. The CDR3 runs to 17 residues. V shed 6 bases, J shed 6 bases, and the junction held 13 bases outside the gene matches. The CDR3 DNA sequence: TGTGCCAGCAGCGCGGGACTAGCGGGTGGGGTTTTGGATACGCAGTATTTT. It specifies CASSAGLAGGVLDTQYF. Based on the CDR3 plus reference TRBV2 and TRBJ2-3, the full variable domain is EPEVTQTPSHQVTQMGQEVILRCVPISNHLYFYWYRQILGQKVEFLVSFYNNEISEKSEIFDDQFSVERPDGSNFTLKIRSTKLEDSAMYFCASSAGLAGGVLDTQYFGPGTRLTVL.

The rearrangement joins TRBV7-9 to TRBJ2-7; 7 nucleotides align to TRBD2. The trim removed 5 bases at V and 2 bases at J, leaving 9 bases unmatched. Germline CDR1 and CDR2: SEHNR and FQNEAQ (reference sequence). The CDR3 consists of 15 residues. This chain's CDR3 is CASSPQKAGTYEQYF. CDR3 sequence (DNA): TGTGCCAGCAGCCCCCAAAAAGCGGGGACCTACGAGCAGTACTTC.

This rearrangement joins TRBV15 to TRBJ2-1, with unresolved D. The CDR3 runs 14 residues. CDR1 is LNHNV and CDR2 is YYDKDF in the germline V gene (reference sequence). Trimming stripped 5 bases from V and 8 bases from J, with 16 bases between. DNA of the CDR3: TGTGCCACCAGCGGAGCCTCGGCCCGCGATGAGCAGTTCTTC. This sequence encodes CATSGASARDEQFF.

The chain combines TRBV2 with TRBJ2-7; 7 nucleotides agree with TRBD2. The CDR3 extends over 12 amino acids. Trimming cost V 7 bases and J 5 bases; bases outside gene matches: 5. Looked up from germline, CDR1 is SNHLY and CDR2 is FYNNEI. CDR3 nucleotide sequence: TGTGCCAGCACCGAGCGGGACCACGAGCAGTACTTC. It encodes CASTERDHEQYF.

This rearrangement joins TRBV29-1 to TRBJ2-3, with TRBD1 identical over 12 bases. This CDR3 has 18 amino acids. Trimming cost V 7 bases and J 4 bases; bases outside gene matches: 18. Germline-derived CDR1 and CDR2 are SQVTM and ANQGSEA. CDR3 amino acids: CSATKYAGTGGRSDTQYF. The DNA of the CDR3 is TGCAGCGCCACCAAGTACGCGGGGACAGGGGGCAGGTCAGATACGCAGTATTTT.

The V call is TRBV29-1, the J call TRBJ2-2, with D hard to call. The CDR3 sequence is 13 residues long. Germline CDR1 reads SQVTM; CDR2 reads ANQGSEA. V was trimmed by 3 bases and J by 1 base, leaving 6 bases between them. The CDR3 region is CSVDPGNTGELFF. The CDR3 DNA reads TGCAGCGTTGATCCGGGGAACACCGGGGAGCTGTTTTTT.

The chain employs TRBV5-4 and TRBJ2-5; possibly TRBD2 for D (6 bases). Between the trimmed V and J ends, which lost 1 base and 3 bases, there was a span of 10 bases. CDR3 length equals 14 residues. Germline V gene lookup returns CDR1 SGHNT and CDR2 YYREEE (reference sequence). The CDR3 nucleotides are TGTGCCAGCAGCTTGCTTAGCGGTAAAGAGACCCAGTACTTC. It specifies CASSLLSGKETQYF.

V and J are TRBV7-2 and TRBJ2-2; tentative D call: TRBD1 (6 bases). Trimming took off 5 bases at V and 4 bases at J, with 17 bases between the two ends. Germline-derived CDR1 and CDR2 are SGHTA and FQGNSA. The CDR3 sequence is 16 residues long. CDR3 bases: TGTGCCAGCAGCCCTAGCTACAGGGCGGGCACCGGGGAGCTGTTTTTT. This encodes CASSPSYRAGTGELFF.

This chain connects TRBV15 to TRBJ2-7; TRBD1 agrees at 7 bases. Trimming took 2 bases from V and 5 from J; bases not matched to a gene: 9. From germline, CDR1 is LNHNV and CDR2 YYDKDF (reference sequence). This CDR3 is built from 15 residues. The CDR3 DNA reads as TGTGCCACCAGCAGACTGACAGGGTTTAGGCACGAGCAGTACTTC. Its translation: CATSRLTGFRHEQYF.

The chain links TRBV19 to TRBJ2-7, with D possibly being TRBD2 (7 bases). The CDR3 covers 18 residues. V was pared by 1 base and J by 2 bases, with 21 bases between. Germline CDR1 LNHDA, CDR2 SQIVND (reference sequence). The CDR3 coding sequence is TGTGCCAGTAGTATAGCTGTGGGGGGGACAAATGGTCCCTACGAGCAGTACTTC. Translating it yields CASSIAVGGTNGPYEQYF.

CDR3 nucleotides: TGTGCCATCAGAATGGGACTAGCGGGAGGATCGAGGAATGAGCAGTTCTTC. This encodes CAIRMGLAGGSRNEQFF. The rearrangement uses TRBV10-3 and TRBJ2-1; 15 nucleotides line up with TRBD2. The CDR3 runs to 17 residues. The trim removed 6 bases at V and 7 bases at J, leaving 10 bases unmatched. The germline V gene encodes CDR1 ENHRY and CDR2 SYGVKD.

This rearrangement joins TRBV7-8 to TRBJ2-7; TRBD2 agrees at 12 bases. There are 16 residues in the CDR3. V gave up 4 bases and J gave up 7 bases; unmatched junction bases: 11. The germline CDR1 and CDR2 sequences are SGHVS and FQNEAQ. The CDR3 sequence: CASSSRTSGMIGEQYF. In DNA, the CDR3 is TGTGCCAGCAGCTCCCGGACTAGCGGGATGATTGGGGAGCAGTACTTC.